These 3 T cell receptor beta chains originate from one sample sequenced in a study of blood T cell repertoires in COVID-19. Profiling relied on immunoSEQ multiplex PCR, and the TCRdb table lists in-frame clones only, not all of them. The sample contains around 99,000 clones, 75% to 95% of which appear only once. The sample consisted of peripheral blood. These receptors all stem from a woman aged 30 to 39 with acute or convalescent COVID-19.

This chain connects TRBV3-1 (or the pseudogene TRBV3-2) to TRBJ2-4; perhaps TRBD2 as D (5 bases). In germline, CDR1 is LGHDT, CDR2 YNNKEL (reference sequence). The CDR3 covers 13 residues. With 5 bases removed from V and 9 bases from J, the gap between germline ends came to 14 bases. For the CDR3, the DNA is TGTGCCAGCAGCGAGGGCTCTACGAGCATTCAGTACTTC. This sequence encodes CASSEGSTSIQYF.

V is TRBV14 and J is TRBJ1-1, with a possible D match to TRBD1 (5 bases). Germline lookup yields CDR1 SGHDN and CDR2 FVKESK. The CDR3 is made up of 16 amino acids. The V end was cut by 1 base, the J end by 1 base, with 13 bases between. CDR3 protein: CASSQVAGGWNTEAFF. In DNA form, the CDR3 reads TGTGCCAGCAGCCAAGTCGCGGGGGGTTGGAACACTGAAGCTTTCTTT.

The chain carries TRBV24-1 and TRBJ1-3, with TRBD1 matching over 9 bases. CDR1 and CDR2 from the germline V gene are KGHDR and SFDVKD. The CDR3 has 16 amino acids. V trimming: 8 bases; J trimming: 0 bases; junction bases outside the gene matches: 7. CDR3 nucleotide sequence: TGTGCCACCAACCAGGGACAGGGAGACTCTGGAAACACCATATATTTT. Amino acids: CATNQGQGDSGNTIYF.